This T cell receptor (beta chain) is from a study of cytotoxic CD8 clonotypes in ibrutinib-treated CLL. Turning to the study itself: After a median of about 70 months, around 15 patients stayed remitted and 12 progressed; responses had been partial in roughly 25 and complete in 2. The response samples were taken once patients had been treated for a median of about 12 months, range 6 to 36.

Produced via immunoSEQ multiplex PCR; TCRdb's table is partial and in-frame only. The table lists about 160,000 clones, approximately 80% of them singletons, with about 1.9% in the top ten. Germline V gene sequence: CDR1 ENHRY, CDR2 SYGVKD. The CDR3 runs 14 residues. V lost 7 bases to trimming and J lost 4 bases; unmatched junction nucleotides: 8. This TCR came from a human donor with chronic lymphocytic leukemia. V gene TRBV10-3 combines with J gene TRBJ1-1, with 8 positions matching TRBD1. The input for sequencing was PBMCs, taken after 12 months of ibrutinib treatment. The CDR3 region has the DNA TGTGCCATCAACCCGGACAGGGAGGGCACTGAAGCTTTCTTT. Its protein is CAINPDREGTEAFF.